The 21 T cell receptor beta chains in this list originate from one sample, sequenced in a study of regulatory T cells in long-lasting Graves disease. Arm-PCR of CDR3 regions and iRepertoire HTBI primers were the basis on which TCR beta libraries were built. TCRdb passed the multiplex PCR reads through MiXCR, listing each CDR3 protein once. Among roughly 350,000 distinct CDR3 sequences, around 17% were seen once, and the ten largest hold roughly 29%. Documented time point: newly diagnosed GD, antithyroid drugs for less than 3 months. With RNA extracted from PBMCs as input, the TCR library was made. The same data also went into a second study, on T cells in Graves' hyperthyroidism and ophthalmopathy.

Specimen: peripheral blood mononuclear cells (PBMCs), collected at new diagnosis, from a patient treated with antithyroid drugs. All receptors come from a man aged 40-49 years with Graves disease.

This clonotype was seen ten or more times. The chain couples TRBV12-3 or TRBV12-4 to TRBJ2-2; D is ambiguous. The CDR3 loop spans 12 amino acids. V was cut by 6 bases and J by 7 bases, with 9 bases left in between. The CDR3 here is CASRQTGGELFF. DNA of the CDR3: TGTGCCAGCAGGCAGACGGGCGGGGAGCTGTTTTTT.

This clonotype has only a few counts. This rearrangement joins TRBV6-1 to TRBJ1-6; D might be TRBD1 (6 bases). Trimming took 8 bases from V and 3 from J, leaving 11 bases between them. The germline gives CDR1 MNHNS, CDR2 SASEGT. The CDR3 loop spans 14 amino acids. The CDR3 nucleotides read TGTGCCAGCTCCCGGGACAACTATAATTCACCCCTCCACTTT. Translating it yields CASSRDNYNSPLHF.

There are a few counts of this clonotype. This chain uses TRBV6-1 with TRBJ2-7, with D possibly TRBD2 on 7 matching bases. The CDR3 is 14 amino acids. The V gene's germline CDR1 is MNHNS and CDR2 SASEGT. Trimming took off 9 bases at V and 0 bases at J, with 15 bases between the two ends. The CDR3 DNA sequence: TGTGCCAGTATAAGGGGGGGTAGCTCCTACGAGCAGTACTTC. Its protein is CASIRGGSSYEQYF.

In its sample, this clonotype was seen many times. As DNA, the CDR3 is TGTGCCAGCAGTTTACAAACCTCCTACAATGAGCAGTTCTTC. Translation: CASSLQTSYNEQFF. This rearrangement joins TRBV28 to TRBJ2-1; no firm D call. The CDR3 length is 14 residues. Trimming shortened V by 2 bases and J by 0 bases, and 5 bases separated the two germline ends. CDR1 MDHEN and CDR2 SYDVKM come from the germline V gene.

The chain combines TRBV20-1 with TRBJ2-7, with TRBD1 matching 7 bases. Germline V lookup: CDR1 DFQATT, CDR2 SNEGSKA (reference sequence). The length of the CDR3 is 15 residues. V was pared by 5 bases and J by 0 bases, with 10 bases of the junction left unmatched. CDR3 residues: CSAQRTGPISYEQYF. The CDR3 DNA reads TGCAGTGCTCAAAGGACAGGACCGATCTCCTACGAGCAGTACTTC.

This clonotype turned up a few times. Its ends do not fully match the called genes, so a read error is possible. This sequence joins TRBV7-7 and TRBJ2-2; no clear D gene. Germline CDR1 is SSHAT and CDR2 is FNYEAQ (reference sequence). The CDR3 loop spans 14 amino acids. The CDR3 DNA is TGTGTCAGCAGCTCCCGACTGAACACCGGGGAGCTGTTTTTT. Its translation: CVSSSRLNTGELFF.

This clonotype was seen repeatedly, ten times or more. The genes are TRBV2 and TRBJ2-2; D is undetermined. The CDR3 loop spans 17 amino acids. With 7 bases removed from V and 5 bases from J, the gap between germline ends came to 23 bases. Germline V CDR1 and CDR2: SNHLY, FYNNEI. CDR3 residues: CASNLRTNVLGTGELFF. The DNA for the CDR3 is TGTGCCAGCAATCTCCGGACGAACGTCTTGGGGACCGGGGAGCTGTTTTTT.

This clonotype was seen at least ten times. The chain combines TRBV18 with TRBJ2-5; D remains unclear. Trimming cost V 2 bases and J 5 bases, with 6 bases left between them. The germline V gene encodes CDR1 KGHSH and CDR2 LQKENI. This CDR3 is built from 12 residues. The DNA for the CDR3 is TGTGCCAGCTCACCAGGGATGGAGACCCAGTACTTC. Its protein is CASSPGMETQYF.

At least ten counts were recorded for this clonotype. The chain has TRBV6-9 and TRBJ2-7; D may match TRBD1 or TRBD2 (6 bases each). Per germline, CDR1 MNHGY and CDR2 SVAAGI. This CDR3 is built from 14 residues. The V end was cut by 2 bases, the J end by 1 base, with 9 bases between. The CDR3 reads CASSYRGASYEQYF. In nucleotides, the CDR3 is TGTGCCAGCAGTTATAGGGGGGCTTCCTACGAGCAGTACTTC.

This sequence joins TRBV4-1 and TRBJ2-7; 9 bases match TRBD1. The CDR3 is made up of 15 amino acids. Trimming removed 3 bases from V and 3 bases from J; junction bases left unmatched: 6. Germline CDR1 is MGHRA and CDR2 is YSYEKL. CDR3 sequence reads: CASSQVGQGIYEQYF. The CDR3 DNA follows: TGCGCCAGCAGCCAGGTCGGACAGGGGATCTACGAGCAGTACTTC.

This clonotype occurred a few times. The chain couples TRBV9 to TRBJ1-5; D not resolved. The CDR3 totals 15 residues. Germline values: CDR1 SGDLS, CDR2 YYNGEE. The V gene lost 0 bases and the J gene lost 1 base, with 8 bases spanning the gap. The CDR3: CASSVGPFSNQPQHF. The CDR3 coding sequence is TGTGCCAGCAGCGTAGGGCCCTTCAGCAATCAGCCCCAGCATTTT.

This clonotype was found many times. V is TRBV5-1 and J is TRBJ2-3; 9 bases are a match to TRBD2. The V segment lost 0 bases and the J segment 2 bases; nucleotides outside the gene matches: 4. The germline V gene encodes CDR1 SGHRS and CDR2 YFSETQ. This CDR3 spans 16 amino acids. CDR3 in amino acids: CASSLAASGDTDTQYF. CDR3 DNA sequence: TGCGCCAGCAGCTTGGCGGCTAGCGGGGACACAGATACGCAGTATTTT.

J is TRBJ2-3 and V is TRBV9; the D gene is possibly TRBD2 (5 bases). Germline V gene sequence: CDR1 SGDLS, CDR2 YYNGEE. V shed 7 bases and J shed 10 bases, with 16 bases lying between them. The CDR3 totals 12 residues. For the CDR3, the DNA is TGTGCCAGCTCCCGGGGTCTGCAGGCGCAGTATTTT. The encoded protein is CASSRGLQAQYF.

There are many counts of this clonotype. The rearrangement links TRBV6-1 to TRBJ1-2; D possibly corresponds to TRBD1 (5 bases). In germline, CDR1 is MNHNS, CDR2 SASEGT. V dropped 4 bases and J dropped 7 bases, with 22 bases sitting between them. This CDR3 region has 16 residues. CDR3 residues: CASSVDPGPAGSGYTF. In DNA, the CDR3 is TGTGCCAGCAGTGTAGACCCGGGACCCGCCGGCTCTGGCTACACCTTC.

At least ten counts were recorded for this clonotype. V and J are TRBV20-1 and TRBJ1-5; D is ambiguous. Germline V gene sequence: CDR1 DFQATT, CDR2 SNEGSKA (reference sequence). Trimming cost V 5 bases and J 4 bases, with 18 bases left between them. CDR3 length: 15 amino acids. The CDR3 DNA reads TGCAGTGCTCCCGCCTGGCAGGCACCTAATCAGCCCCAGCATTTT. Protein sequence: CSAPAWQAPNQPQHF.

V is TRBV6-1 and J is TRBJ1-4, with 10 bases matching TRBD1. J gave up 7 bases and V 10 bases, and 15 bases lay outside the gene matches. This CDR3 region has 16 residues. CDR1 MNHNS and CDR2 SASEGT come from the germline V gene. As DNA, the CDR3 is TGTGCCACCTCCGGGACAGGGGCAAGTTTCGGTGAAAAACTGTTTTTT. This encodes CATSGTGASFGEKLFF.

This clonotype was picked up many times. Here the CDR3 reads CASSLGINSRSYEQYF. The DNA of the CDR3 is TGCGCCAGCAGCTTGGGGATTAACAGCCGCTCCTACGAGCAGTACTTC. This chain links TRBV5-1 with TRBJ2-7; D unresolved. Trimming removed 0 bases at V and 0 bases at J, with 13 bases between. From germline, CDR1 is SGHRS and CDR2 YFSETQ. The CDR3 length is 16 residues.

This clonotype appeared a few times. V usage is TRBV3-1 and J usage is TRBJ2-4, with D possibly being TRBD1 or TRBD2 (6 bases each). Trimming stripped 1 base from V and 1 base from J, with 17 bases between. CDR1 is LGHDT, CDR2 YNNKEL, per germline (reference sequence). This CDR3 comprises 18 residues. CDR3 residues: CASSQVFQGSGAKNIQYF. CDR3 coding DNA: TGTGCCAGCAGCCAAGTATTCCAGGGGAGCGGGGCCAAAAACATTCAGTACTTC.

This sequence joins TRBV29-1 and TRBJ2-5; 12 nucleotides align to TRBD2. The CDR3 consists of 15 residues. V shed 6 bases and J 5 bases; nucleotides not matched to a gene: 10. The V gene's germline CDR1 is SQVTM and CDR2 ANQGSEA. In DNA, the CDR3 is TGCAGCGTAGTTACTAGCGGGGGGCCGGGGGAGACCCAGTACTTC. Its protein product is CSVVTSGGPGETQYF.

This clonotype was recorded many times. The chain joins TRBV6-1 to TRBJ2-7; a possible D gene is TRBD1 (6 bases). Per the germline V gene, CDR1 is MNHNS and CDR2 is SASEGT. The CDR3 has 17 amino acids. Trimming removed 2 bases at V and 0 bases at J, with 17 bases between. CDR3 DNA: TGTGCCAGCAGTGAACGGCGTCCACAGGACAGCTCCTACGAGCAGTACTTC. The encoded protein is CASSERRPQDSSYEQYF.

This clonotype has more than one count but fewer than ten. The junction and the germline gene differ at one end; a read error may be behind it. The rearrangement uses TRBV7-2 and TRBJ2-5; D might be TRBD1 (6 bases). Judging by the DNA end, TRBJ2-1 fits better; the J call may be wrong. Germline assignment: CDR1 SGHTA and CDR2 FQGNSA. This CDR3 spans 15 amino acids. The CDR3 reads CASSLRQALINVQFF. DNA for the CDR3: TGTGCCAGCAGCTTACGACAGGCTCTAATCAATGTGCAGTTCTTC.